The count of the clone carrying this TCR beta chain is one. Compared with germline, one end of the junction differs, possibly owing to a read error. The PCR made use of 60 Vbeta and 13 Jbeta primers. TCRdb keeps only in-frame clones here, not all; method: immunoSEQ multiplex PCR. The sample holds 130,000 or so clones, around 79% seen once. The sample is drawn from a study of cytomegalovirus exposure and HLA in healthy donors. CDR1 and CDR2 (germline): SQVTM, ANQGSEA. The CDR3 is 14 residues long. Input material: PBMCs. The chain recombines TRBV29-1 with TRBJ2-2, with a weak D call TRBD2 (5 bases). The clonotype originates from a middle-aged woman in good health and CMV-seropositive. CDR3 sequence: CSGRRSQRTGELSF. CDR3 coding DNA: TGCAGCGGCCGACGAAGCCAACGCACCGGGGAGCTGTCTTTT.